Listed here are 26 T cell receptor beta chains from one sample, sequenced in a study of blood T cell repertoires in COVID-19. Repertoires were generated with immunoSEQ multiplex PCR, while TCRdb's copy carries only in-frame clones and drops some. The profile covers fewer than 250,000 clones, with about 87% appearing a single time and 1.5% to 2% taken by the ten largest. The material sequenced was peripheral blood. These receptors were collected from a man between 65 and 85 years old with acute or convalescent COVID-19.

The chain uses TRBV10-3 and TRBJ1-5; no definite D call. Germline CDR1 is ENHRY and CDR2 is SYGVKD. With 2 bases removed from V and 8 bases from J, the gap between germline ends came to 7 bases. The CDR3 covers 12 residues. The CDR3 DNA reads as TGTGCCATCAGTGAGCCCCGTGAGCCCCAGCATTTT. Translating gives CAISEPREPQHF.

The J gene is TRBJ1-4, the V gene TRBV28; TRBD1 might be the D (6 bases). This CDR3 spans 17 amino acids. The V end was cut by 1 base, the J end by 7 bases, with 19 bases between. Germline V lookup: CDR1 MDHEN, CDR2 SYDVKM. The CDR3 loop is CASSLFTQGWEGEKLFF. DNA for the CDR3: TGTGCCAGCAGTTTATTCACACAGGGATGGGAGGGTGAAAAACTGTTTTTT. Full variable domain (missing parts from reference TRBV28 and TRBJ1-4): DVKVTQSSRYLVKRTGEKVFLECVQDMDHENMFWYRQDPGLGLRLIYFSYDVKMKEKGDIPEGYSVSREKKERFSLILESASTNQTSMYLCASSLFTQGWEGEKLFFGSGTQLSVL.

The chain recombines TRBV7-2 with TRBJ2-7; TRBD2 is a possible D gene (5 bases). The V and J ends lost 0 bases and 2 bases respectively, with 11 bases between them. The CDR3 is 15 residues long. Germline CDR1 reads SGHTA; CDR2 reads FQGNSA. Written as DNA, the CDR3 is TGTGCCAGCAGCTTAGCGGGAGTTGTGACCTACGAGCAGTACTTC. Residues: CASSLAGVVTYEQYF.

The chain carries TRBV9 and TRBJ1-3, with 9 bases identical to TRBD1. Per the germline V gene, CDR1 is SGDLS and CDR2 is YYNGEE. The CDR3 runs to 17 residues. V trimming: 4 bases; J trimming: 0 bases; junction bases outside the gene matches: 8. The CDR3 coding sequence is TGTGCCAGCAGCTCGCACAGGGGGCTCAACTCTGGAAACACCATATATTTT. It translates to CASSSHRGLNSGNTIYF.

The rearrangement links TRBV5-8 to TRBJ2-7; 9 bases line up with TRBD1. V lost 4 bases, J lost 7 bases, and 12 bases stayed unmatched. Germline CDR1 and CDR2: SGHTS and YDEGEE. The CDR3 has 15 residues. CDR3 nucleotides: TGTGCCAGCAGCGGTATTCAGGGACAGGGAAAGGAGCAGTACTTC. This translates into CASSGIQGQGKEQYF.

With respect to this clone: Other DNA sequences from this sample encode an identical CDR3 as well. V and J are TRBV12-3 or TRBV12-4 and TRBJ1-1; D is ambiguous. This CDR3 has 13 residues. V was pared by 5 bases and J by 0 bases, with 7 bases between. CDR3 DNA sequence: TGTGCCAGCAGTCCCCAGGTGAACACTGAAGCTTTCTTT. It translates to CASSPQVNTEAFF.

The chain has TRBV28 and TRBJ2-5; D may be TRBD2 (5 bases). Germline V gene data show CDR1 as MDHEN and CDR2 as SYDVKM. The CDR3 is 13 residues long. V was shortened by 5 bases and J by 5 bases, with 12 bases between the two germline ends. CDR3 DNA: TGTGCCAGCAGTGAGGGAGTCAGGGAGACCCAGTACTTC. Translating it yields CASSEGVRETQYF.

J is TRBJ2-1 and V is TRBV18; TRBD2 matches at 12 bases. CDR3 length equals 14 residues. The V and J ends lost 5 bases and 6 bases, in that order; junction bases with no gene match: 2. Germline-derived CDR1 and CDR2 are KGHSH and LQKENI. The CDR3, as DNA: TGTGCCAGCTCAGCGACTAGCGGGAGCAATGAGCAGTTCTTC. Amino acids: CASSATSGSNEQFF.

The V gene is TRBV24-1, the J gene TRBJ1-5, with D possibly being TRBD1 (5 bases). The CDR3 consists of 15 residues. Germline V CDR1 and CDR2: KGHDR, SFDVKD. Trimming shortened V by 3 bases and J by 0 bases, and 8 bases separated the two germline ends. CDR3 bases: TGTGCCACCAGTGATGGGGCCACTAGCAATCAGCCCCAGCATTTT. Its protein product is CATSDGATSNQPQHF.

In this sample, this clone turned up once. The V and J genes are TRBV19 and TRBJ1-3; D is perhaps TRBD1 (6 bases). Trimming removed 4 bases from V and 2 bases from J, with 15 bases in between. Germline V CDR1 and CDR2: LNHDA, SQIVND (reference sequence). The length of the CDR3 is 16 residues. The CDR3 loop reads CASSTVQGSAGNTIYF. For the CDR3, the DNA is TGTGCCAGTAGTACGGTACAGGGCTCTGCTGGAAACACCATATATTTT.

The chain recombines TRBV7-6 with TRBJ2-7, with TRBD2 matching over 11 bases. This CDR3 is 14 amino acids long. Germline loops: CDR1 SGHVS, CDR2 FNYEAQ. The V gene end was trimmed by 4 bases and the J gene end by 4 bases; junction bases not matched to a gene: 3. CDR3 in amino acids: CASSWGLAEYEQYF. CDR3 DNA: TGTGCCAGCAGCTGGGGACTAGCGGAGTACGAGCAGTACTTC.

This clone was seen just once. V and J are TRBV19 and TRBJ1-2, with TRBD1 identical over 12 bases. The germline CDR1 and CDR2 sequences are LNHDA and SQIVND (reference sequence). V shed 4 bases and J 4 bases; nucleotides not matched to a gene: 7. This CDR3 is 16 amino acids long. The CDR3 nucleotides read TGTGCCAGTAGTACGATCGGGACAGGGGGCATCTATGGCTACACCTTC. Encoded protein: CASSTIGTGGIYGYTF.

The chain joins TRBV2 to TRBJ2-2; D perhaps matches TRBD1 (6 bases). The CDR3 contains 13 residues. Germline CDR1 SNHLY, CDR2 FYNNEI. V lost 6 bases to trimming and J lost 6 bases, with 11 bases between them. CDR3 protein: CASSGQQSGELFF. In DNA, the CDR3 is TGTGCCAGCAGCGGACAGCAGTCCGGGGAGCTGTTTTTT. Full variable domain (rest looked up from reference TRBV2 and TRBJ2-2): EPEVTQTPSHQVTQMGQEVILRCVPISNHLYFYWYRQILGQKVEFLVSFYNNEISEKSEIFDDQFSVERPDGSNFTLKIRSTKLEDSAMYFCASSGQQSGELFFGEGSRLTVL.

The chain uses TRBV2 and TRBJ1-4, with TRBD1 identical over 8 bases. The V gene's germline CDR1 is SNHLY and CDR2 FYNNEI. After removal of 8 bases from V and 5 bases from J, the junction contained 7 bases not matched to a gene. The CDR3 has 14 residues. In DNA, the CDR3 is TGTGCCAGCGGTAGCAGGGGGCGGAATGAAAAACTGTTTTTT. It specifies CASGSRGRNEKLFF.

V and J are TRBV15 and TRBJ2-5, with 11 bases matching TRBD1. The CDR3 loop spans 17 amino acids. After removal of 5 bases from V and 3 bases from J, the junction contained 11 bases not matched to a gene. Germline lookup yields CDR1 LNHNV and CDR2 YYDKDF (reference sequence). In DNA form, the CDR3 reads TGTGCCACCAGCGTACCGGGACAGGGGGAAGGTGAAGAGACCCAGTACTTC. Its protein is CATSVPGQGEGEETQYF.

This chain connects TRBV7-2 to TRBJ2-2; 7 positions match TRBD1. CDR1 and CDR2 (germline): SGHTA, FQGNSA. The CDR3 has 16 residues. After removal of 1 base from V and 0 bases from J, the junction contained 2 bases not matched to a gene. CDR3 sequence: CASSLVGQTNTGELFF. DNA for the CDR3: TGTGCCAGCAGCTTAGTGGGACAGACGAACACCGGGGAGCTGTTTTTT. Supplemented by reference TRBV7-2 and TRBJ2-2, the full variable domain reads GAGVSQSPSNKVTEKGKDVELRCDPISGHTALYWYRQSLGQGLEFLIYFQGNSAPDKSGLPSDRFSAERTGGSVSTLTIQRTQQEDSAVYLCASSLVGQTNTGELFFGEGSRLTVL.

The chain recombines TRBV5-4 with TRBJ1-1, with TRBD1 as a possible D gene (5 bases). The CDR3 length is 13 residues. Trimming removed 1 base at V and 1 base at J, with 5 bases between. Germline V lookup: CDR1 SGHNT, CDR2 YYREEE (reference sequence). CDR3 loop: CASSLQGNTEAFF. CDR3 DNA: TGTGCCAGCAGCTTGCAGGGGAACACTGAAGCTTTCTTT.

The CDR3 region has the DNA TGTGCCAGCAGCTCCCGACAGGCAGATACGCAGTATTTT. Its protein is CASSSRQADTQYF. The chain joins TRBV7-3 to TRBJ2-3; tentatively, D is TRBD1 (6 bases). V was pared by 4 bases and J by 4 bases, with 9 bases between. The CDR3 runs to 13 residues. The germline CDR1 and CDR2 sequences are SGHTA and FQGTGA.

V usage is TRBV3-1 (or the pseudogene TRBV3-2) and J usage is TRBJ2-3; D is ambiguous. The CDR3 extends over 16 amino acids. V lost 0 bases and J 4 bases, leaving 14 bases between the germline ends. The V gene's germline CDR1 is LGHDT and CDR2 YNNKEL (reference sequence). CDR3 residues: CASSQDPALDADTQYF. The CDR3, as DNA: TGTGCCAGCAGCCAAGATCCGGCGCTAGACGCAGATACGCAGTATTTT.

V and J are TRBV5-1 and TRBJ2-3, with 10 bases matching TRBD1. Looked up from germline, CDR1 is SGHRS and CDR2 is YFSETQ. CDR3 length: 16 residues. Trimming cost V 4 bases and J 2 bases; bases outside gene matches: 7. CDR3 DNA: TGCGCCAGCAGCCCGGACAGGGGGAAATACACAGATACGCAGTATTTT. Encoded protein: CASSPDRGKYTDTQYF.

The chain recombines TRBV9 with TRBJ1-1; 7 nucleotides align to TRBD1. J gave up 5 bases and V 0 bases, and 7 bases lay outside the gene matches. Germline values: CDR1 SGDLS, CDR2 YYNGEE. The CDR3 extends over 15 amino acids. The CDR3, as DNA: TGTGCCAGCAGCGTAGATAGCAACAGGGGTACTGAAGCTTTCTTT. The encoded protein is CASSVDSNRGTEAFF.

The genes are TRBV19 and TRBJ1-1; D call uncertain. V dropped 9 bases and J dropped 5 bases, with 10 bases sitting between them. Germline V lookup: CDR1 LNHDA, CDR2 SQIVND (reference sequence). The CDR3 has 11 residues. The chain's CDR3 is CASTGWTEAFF. The DNA of the CDR3 is TGTGCCAGCACGGGTTGGACTGAAGCTTTCTTT.

The CDR3 reads CASMSGGETQYF. DNA for the CDR3: TGTGCCAGTATGAGCGGGGGGGAGACCCAGTACTTC. This chain uses TRBV5-8 with TRBJ2-5; TRBD2 matches 9 bases. The CDR3 length is 12 residues. V lost 8 bases to trimming and J lost 5 bases; unmatched junction nucleotides: 4. Germline CDR1 reads SGHTS; CDR2 reads YDEGEE.

The chain employs TRBV11-2 and TRBJ2-4, with 10 bases that match TRBD1. With V trimmed by 3 bases and J by 6 bases, 5 bases remained unmatched. The CDR3 is made up of 15 amino acids. Germline assignment: CDR1 SGHAT and CDR2 FQNNGV. The chain's CDR3 is CASSFRGQGINIQYF. In DNA form, the CDR3 reads TGTGCCAGCAGCTTCCGGGGACAGGGGATAAACATTCAGTACTTC.

V is TRBV29-1 and J is TRBJ1-2, with D tentatively TRBD1 (6 bases). The CDR3 loop spans 12 amino acids. V lost 6 bases to trimming and J lost 6 bases, with 14 bases between them. Germline lookup yields CDR1 SQVTM and CDR2 ANQGSEA. Here the CDR3 reads CSVQKGDDGYTF. The DNA for the CDR3 is TGCAGCGTCCAGAAGGGGGACGATGGCTACACCTTC.

The chain couples TRBV6-1 to TRBJ2-5; D may be TRBD2 (5 bases). V was clipped by 0 bases and J by 1 base, with 15 bases between them. This CDR3 spans 17 amino acids. Germline lookup yields CDR1 MNHNS and CDR2 SASEGT. For the CDR3, the DNA is TGTGCCAGCAGTGAAGCGGCCTTGAGGGCTTTCCAAGAGACCCAGTACTTC. It codes for CASSEAALRAFQETQYF.